Sequencing of this TCR beta chain was carried out in a study of regulatory T cells in long-lasting Graves disease. Across the whole study: Persistent cases took antithyroid drugs over 5 years and stayed TSH receptor antibody positive. The study, taken as a whole, reports: Investigators studied peripheral blood only, not thyroid tissue.

The sample's time point: persistent/refractory GD, antithyroid drugs over 5 years with positive TRAb. Extracted RNA from PBMCs served as the source of the TCR library. All patients originated from an endocrinology department located in Xi'an, China. The germline V gene encodes CDR1 LGHDT and CDR2 YNNKEL (reference sequence). This CDR3 spans 13 amino acids. V lost 8 bases and J 7 bases, leaving 12 bases between the germline ends. A word on this clonotype: The antigen remains undetermined.

Investigators prepared the TCR beta libraries by applying iRepertoire HTBI primers and Arm-PCR of CDR3 regions. In the original analysis: Taken together, the samples had fewer than 70 TRBV and roughly 15 TRBJ segments identified. TCRdb called the multiplex PCR reads again in MiXCR, with one record for every CDR3 protein. TCRdb's processing, not the authors', yielded these V and J calls. The sample includes a few hundred thousand distinct CDR3 sequences, roughly a quarter of them seen just once. The chain couples TRBV3-1 to TRBJ1-6; D is ambiguous. This specimen consisted of peripheral blood mononuclear cells (PBMCs), obtained when the disease was refractory, from a patient treated with antithyroid drugs. The sequence was obtained from a female donor with Graves disease. CDR3 DNA: TGTGCCAGCGAGGGTGGAGGGAATTCACCCCTCCACTTT. Residues: CASEGGGNSPLHF.